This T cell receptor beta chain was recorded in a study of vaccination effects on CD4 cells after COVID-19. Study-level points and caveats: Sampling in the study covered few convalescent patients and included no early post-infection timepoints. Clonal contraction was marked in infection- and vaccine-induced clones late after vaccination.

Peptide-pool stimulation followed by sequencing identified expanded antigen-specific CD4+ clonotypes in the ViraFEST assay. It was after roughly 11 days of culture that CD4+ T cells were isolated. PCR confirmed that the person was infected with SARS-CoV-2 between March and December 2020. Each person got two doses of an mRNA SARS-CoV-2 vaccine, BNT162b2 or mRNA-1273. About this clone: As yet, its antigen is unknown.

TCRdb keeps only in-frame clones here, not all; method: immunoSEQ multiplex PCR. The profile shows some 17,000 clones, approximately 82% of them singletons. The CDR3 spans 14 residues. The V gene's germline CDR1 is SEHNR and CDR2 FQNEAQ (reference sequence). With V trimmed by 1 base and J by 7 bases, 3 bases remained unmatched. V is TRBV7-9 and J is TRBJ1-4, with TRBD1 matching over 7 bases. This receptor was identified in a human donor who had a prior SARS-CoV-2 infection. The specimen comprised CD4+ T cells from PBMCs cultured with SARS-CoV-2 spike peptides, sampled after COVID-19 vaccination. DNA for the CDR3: TGTGCCAGCAGCTTAGGTGACAGGGCTGAAAAACTGTTTTTT. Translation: CASSLGDRAEKLFF.